Presented here are 2 T cell receptor beta chains from one specimen sequenced in a study of T-cell memory formation after mild COVID-19. A single record per CDR3 protein comes from TCRdb applying MiXCR to the 5' RACE reads. The repertoire holds 90,000 to 120,000 distinct CDR3 sequences, with 14% as singletons. The sequencing input was PBMCs or a T cell subset sorted from them (not recorded which). The receptors here all came from a man between 18 and 29 years old who had mild COVID-19 (a few samples of this study predate the infection). Cell type and time point are not known.

This clonotype was detected only a few times. The gene calls are TRBV4-2 and TRBJ2-1; D remains unclear. Germline V gene sequence: CDR1 LGHNA, CDR2 YNFKEQ. Trimming took 0 bases from V and 8 from J, leaving 14 bases between them. The CDR3 is 15 amino acids. CDR3 loop: CASSQDWRSGDEQFF. DNA of the CDR3: TGTGCCAGCAGCCAAGATTGGCGGTCCGGCGATGAGCAGTTCTTC.

The chain joins TRBV5-1 to TRBJ2-7; D ambiguous. V lost 2 bases and J lost 6, with 9 bases in between. The CDR3 consists of 12 residues. The germline V gene has CDR1 SGHRS and CDR2 YFSETQ. CDR3 nucleotide sequence: TGCGCCAGCAGCTTTGGTCGCCCCGAGCAGTACGTC. Protein product: CASSFGRPEQYV.